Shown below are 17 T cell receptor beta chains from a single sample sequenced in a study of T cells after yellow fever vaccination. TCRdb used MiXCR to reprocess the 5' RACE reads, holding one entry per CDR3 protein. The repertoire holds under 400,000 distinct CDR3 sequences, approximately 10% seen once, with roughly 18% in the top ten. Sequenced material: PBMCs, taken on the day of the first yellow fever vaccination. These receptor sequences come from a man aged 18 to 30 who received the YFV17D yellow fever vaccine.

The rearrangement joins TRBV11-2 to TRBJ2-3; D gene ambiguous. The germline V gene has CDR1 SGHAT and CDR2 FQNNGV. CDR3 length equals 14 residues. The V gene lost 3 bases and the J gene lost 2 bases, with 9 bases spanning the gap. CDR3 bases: TGTGCCAGCAGCTTCGGGCTAACCACAGATACGCAGTATTTT. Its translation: CASSFGLTTDTQYF.

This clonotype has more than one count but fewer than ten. The CDR3 spells CASSPTGIGQGADEKLFF. For the CDR3, the DNA is TGCGCCAGCAGCCCCACGGGAATCGGACAGGGGGCGGATGAAAAACTGTTTTTT. The chain uses TRBV5-1 and TRBJ1-4; 11 nucleotides align to TRBD1. Germline V gene data show CDR1 as SGHRS and CDR2 as YFSETQ. The CDR3 has 18 amino acids. J lost 6 bases, V lost 4 bases, and 14 bases had no gene match.

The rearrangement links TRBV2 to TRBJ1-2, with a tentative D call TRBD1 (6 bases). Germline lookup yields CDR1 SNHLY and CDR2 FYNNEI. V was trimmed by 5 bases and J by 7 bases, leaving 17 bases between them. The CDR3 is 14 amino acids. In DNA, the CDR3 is TGTGCCAGCAGTTCCGGACCTTTAGGGGGTGGCTACACCTTC. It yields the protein CASSSGPLGGGYTF.

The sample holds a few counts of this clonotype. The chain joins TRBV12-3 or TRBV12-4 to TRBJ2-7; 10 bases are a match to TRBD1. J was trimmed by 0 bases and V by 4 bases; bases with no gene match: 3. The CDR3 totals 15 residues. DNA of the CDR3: TGTGCCAGCAGTTCGGACAGGGGGTCCTCCTACGAGCAGTACTTC. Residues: CASSSDRGSSYEQYF.

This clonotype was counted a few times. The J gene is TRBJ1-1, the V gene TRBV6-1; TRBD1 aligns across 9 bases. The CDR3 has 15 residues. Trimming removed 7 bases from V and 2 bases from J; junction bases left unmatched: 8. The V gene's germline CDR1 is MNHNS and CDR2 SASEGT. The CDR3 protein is CASTPLTGGNTEAFF. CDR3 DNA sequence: TGTGCCAGCACCCCCTTGACAGGGGGAAACACTGAAGCTTTCTTT.

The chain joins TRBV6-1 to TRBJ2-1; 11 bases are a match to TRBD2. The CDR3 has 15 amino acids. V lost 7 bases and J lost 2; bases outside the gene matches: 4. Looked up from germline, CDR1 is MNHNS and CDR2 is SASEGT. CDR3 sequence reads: CASKSSGGTYNEQFF. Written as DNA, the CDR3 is TGTGCCAGCAAATCTAGCGGGGGGACCTACAATGAGCAGTTCTTC.

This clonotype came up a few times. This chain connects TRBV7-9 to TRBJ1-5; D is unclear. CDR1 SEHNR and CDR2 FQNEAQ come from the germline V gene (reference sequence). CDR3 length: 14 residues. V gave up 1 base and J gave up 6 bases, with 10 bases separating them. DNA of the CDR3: TGTGCCAGCAGCTTAGGGCTGGGATTTCAGCCCCAGCATTTT. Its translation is CASSLGLGFQPQHF.

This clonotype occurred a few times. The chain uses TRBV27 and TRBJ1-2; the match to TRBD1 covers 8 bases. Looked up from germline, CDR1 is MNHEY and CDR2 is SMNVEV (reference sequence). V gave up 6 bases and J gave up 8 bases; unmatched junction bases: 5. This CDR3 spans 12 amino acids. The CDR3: CASRIQGGGYTF. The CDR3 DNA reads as TGTGCCAGCAGGATACAGGGGGGAGGCTACACCTTC.

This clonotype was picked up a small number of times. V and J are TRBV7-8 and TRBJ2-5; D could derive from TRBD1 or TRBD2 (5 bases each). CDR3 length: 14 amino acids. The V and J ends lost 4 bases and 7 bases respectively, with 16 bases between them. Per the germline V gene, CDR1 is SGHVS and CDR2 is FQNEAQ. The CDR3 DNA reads TGTGCCAGCAGCTCGGGACCTCGGGGCTGGACCCAGTACTTC. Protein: CASSSGPRGWTQYF. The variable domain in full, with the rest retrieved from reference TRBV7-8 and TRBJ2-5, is GAGVSQSPRYKVAKRGQDVALRCDPISGHVSLFWYQQALGQGPEFLTYFQNEAQLDKSGLPSDRFFAERPEGSVSTLKIQRTQQEDSAVYLCASSSGPRGWTQYFGPGTRLLVL.

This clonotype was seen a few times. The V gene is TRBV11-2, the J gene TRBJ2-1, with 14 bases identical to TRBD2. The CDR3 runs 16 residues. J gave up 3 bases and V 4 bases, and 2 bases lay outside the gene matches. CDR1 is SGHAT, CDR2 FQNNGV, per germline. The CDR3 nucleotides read TGTGCCAGCAGCTGGGGGACTAGCGGGGGCTACAATGAGCAGTTCTTC. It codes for CASSWGTSGGYNEQFF.

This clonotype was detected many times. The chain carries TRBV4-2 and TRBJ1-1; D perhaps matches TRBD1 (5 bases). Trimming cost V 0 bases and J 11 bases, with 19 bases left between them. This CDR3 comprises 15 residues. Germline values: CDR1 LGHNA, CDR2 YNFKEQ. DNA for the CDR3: TGTGCCAGCAGCCAAGATTCCAGAACAGGAATGATTGCTTTCTTT. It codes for CASSQDSRTGMIAFF.

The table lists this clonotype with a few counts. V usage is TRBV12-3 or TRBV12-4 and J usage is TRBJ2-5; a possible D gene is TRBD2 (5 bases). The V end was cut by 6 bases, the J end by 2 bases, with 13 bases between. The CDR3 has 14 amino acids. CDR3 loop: CASRPTRRQETQYF. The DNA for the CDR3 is TGTGCCAGCAGGCCAACTAGGAGACAAGAGACCCAGTACTTC.

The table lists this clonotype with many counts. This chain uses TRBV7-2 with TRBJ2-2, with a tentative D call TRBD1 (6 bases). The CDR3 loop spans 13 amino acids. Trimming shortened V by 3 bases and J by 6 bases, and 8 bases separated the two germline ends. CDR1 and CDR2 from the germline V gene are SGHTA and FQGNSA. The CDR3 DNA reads TGTGCCAGCAGCTTTCAGGGGCCCGGGGAGCTGTTTTTT. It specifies CASSFQGPGELFF.

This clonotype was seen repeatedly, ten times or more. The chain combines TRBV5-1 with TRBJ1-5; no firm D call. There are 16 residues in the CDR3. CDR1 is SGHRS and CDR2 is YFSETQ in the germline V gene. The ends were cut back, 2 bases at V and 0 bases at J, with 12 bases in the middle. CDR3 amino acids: CASSLFPDHSNQPQHF. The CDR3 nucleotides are TGCGCCAGCAGCTTATTCCCGGACCATAGCAATCAGCCCCAGCATTTT. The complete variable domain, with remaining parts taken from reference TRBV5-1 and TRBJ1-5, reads KAGVTQTPRYLIKTRGQQVTLSCSPISGHRSVSWYQQTPGQGLQFLFEYFSETQRNKGNFPGRFSGRQFSNSRSEMNVSTLELGDSALYLCASSLFPDHSNQPQHFGDGTRLSIL.

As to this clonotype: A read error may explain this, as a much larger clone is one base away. This CDR3 reads CASSPVYNSPLHF. The CDR3 bases are TGTGCCAGCAGCCCCGTCTATAATTCACCCCTCCACTTT. V gene TRBV5-6 combines with J gene TRBJ1-6, with unresolved D. Germline lookup yields CDR1 SGHDT and CDR2 YYEEEE. The CDR3 loop spans 13 amino acids. V dropped 4 bases and J dropped 3 bases, with 5 bases sitting between them. The whole variable domain, remainder taken from reference TRBV5-6 and TRBJ1-6, is DAGVTQSPTHLIKTRGQQVTLRCSPKSGHDTVSWYQQALGQGPQFIFQYYEEEERQRGNFPDRFSGHQFPNYSSELNVNALLLGDSALYLCASSPVYNSPLHFGNGTRLTVT.

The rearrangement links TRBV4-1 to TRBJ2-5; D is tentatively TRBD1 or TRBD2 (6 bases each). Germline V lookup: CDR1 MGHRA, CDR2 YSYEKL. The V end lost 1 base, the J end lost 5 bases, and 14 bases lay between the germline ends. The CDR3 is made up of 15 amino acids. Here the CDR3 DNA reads TGCGCCAGCAGCCAAGGTCGGGGGCGAGTGGAGACCCAGTACTTC. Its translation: CASSQGRGRVETQYF.

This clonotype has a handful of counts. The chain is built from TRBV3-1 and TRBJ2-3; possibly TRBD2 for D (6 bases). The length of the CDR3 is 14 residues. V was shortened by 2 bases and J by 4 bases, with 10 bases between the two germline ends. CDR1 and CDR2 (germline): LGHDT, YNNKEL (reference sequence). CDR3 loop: CASSQRDFSDTQYF. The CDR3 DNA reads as TGTGCCAGCAGCCAACGGGACTTCTCAGATACGCAGTATTTT.